This T cell receptor (beta chain) was found in a study of blood T cell repertoires in COVID-19. How the authors handled the data: Estimated nucleated cell counts came from reference gene primer amplification. TCRdb keeps only in-frame clones here, not all; method: immunoSEQ multiplex PCR. V, J and clone size were drawn from that table, and D and trimming were deduced from the DNA. The data contain fewer than 450,000 clones, 88% of them singletons. The length of the CDR3 is 13 residues. Between the trimmed V and J ends, which lost 1 base and 8 bases, there was a span of 11 bases. The germline CDR1 and CDR2 sequences are SNHLY and FYNNEI. Self-reported history from a screening survey and questionnaire set each donor's cohort. Donors in Cohort 3 who had recovered were those with two negative PCRs, healthcare professional clearance, or resolution of their symptoms.

The chain links TRBV2 to TRBJ1-2, with D possibly being TRBD1 (6 bases). The sequenced sample consisted of PBMCs or T cells enriched from blood (not recorded which). This clonotype originated in a woman younger than 30 who had recovered from COVID-19. CDR3 residues: CASSEGTGHGYTF. In DNA form, the CDR3 reads TGTGCCAGCAGTGAAGGTACAGGGCACGGCTACACCTTC. The full variable domain, its missing parts supplied by reference TRBV2 and TRBJ1-2, is EPEVTQTPSHQVTQMGQEVILRCVPISNHLYFYWYRQILGQKVEFLVSFYNNEISEKSEIFDDQFSVERPDGSNFTLKIRSTKLEDSAMYFCASSEGTGHGYTFGSGTRLTVV.